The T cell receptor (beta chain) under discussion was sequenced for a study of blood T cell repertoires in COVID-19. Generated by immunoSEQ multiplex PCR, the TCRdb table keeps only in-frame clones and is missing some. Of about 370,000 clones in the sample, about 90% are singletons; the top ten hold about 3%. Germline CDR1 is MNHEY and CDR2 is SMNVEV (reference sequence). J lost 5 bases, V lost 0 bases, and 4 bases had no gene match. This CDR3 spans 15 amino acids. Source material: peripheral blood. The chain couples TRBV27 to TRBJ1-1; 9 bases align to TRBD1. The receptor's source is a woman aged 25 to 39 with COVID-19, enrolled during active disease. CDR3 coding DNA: TGTGCCAGCAGTTTATCCGACAGGGGGTGGACTGAAGCTTTCTTT. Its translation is CASSLSDRGWTEAFF.